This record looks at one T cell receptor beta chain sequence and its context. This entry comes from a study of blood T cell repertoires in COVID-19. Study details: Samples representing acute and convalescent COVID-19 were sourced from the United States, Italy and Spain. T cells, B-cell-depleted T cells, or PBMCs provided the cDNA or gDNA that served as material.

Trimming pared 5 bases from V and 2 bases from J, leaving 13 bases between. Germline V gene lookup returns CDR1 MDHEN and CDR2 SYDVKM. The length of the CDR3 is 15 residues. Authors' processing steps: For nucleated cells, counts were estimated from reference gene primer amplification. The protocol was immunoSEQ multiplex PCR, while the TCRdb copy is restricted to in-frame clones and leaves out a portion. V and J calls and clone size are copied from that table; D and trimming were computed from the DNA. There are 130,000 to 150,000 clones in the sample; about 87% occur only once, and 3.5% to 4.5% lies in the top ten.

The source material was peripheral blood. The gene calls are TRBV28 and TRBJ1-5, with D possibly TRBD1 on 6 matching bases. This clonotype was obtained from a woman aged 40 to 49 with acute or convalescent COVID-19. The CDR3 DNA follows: TGTGCCAGCAGTCCCCAGGGGCGGCGCAATCAGCCCCAGCATTTT. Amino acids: CASSPQGRRNQPQHF.